A few counts support the clone carrying this T cell receptor beta chain. Its antigen is unidentified. The data were taken from a study of T-cell reconstitution after alpha-beta-depleted transplantation in children. The CDR3 extends over 14 amino acids. J lost 2 bases, V lost 2 bases, and 0 bases had no gene match. The germline V gene has CDR1 MNHEY and CDR2 SVGAGI. Notes on the study in general: Diversity of TCRbeta at day 60 was high in some patients, arising from surviving recipient T cells and thymic progenitors. Once a year had passed after transplant, T-cell counts and diversity came mostly from newly produced T cells. Several hundred graft clones that had expanded were reportedly the source of alpha-beta T cells about two months after transplant.

A library of TCRbeta sequences, prepared with unique molecular identifiers, was generated. TCRdb passed the PCR reads through MiXCR, listing each CDR3 protein once. The data show approximately 15,000 distinct CDR3 sequences, 12% seen once. The source was PBMCs, mostly from graft donor cells, collected 180 days after TCRalphabeta/CD19-depleted stem cell transplant. The V call is TRBV6-5, the J call TRBJ1-2; 9 nucleotides line up with TRBD1. The TCR originated in a boy under three years old who had a stem cell transplant for Wiskott-Aldrich syndrome, so the T cells may come from the graft donor. As DNA, the CDR3 is TGTGCCAGCAGTTACGGACAGGGGAACTATGGCTACACCTTC. This gives the protein CASSYGQGNYGYTF.